This entry lists 25 T cell receptor beta chains sequenced from one sample in a study of PD-L1 blockade in urothelial cancer. Using immunoSEQ multiplex PCR, the repertoire was profiled, and TCRdb retains in-frame clones only, with some absent. The sample has under 55,000 clones, nearly 90% seen once. Time point: pretreatment peripheral blood. The sample here was PBMCs, taken around atezolizumab (anti-PD-L1) treatment. Source of these receptors: a donor aged 40 or over with urothelial cancer.

The chain couples TRBV6-6 to TRBJ2-3, with 7 bases fitting TRBD2. This CDR3 is 14 amino acids long. Germline V gives CDR1 MNHNY, CDR2 SVGAGI (reference sequence). Trimming at V came to 4 bases and at J to 3 bases, leaving 4 bases not matched to a gene. The CDR3 bases are TGTGCCAGCAGTTTGACGGGAGGTACAGATACGCAGTATTTT. This sequence encodes CASSLTGGTDTQYF.

J is TRBJ2-3 and V is TRBV5-1, with a weak D call TRBD2 (6 bases). Trimming pared 4 bases from V and 4 bases from J, leaving 13 bases between. From germline, CDR1 is SGHRS and CDR2 YFSETQ. The CDR3 is made up of 14 amino acids. The CDR3 DNA reads as TGCGCCAGCAGCCCGGGAGCCCTCGCAGATACGCAGTATTTT. Translation: CASSPGALADTQYF.

The chain has TRBV7-6 and TRBJ2-2; D not resolved. The germline CDR1 and CDR2 sequences are SGHVS and FNYEAQ. The CDR3 has 12 residues. The V gene lost 8 bases and the J gene lost 2 bases, with 6 bases spanning the gap. The CDR3 nucleotides are TGTGCCAGCGGCCTCAACACCGGGGAGCTGTTTTTT. Its translation: CASGLNTGELFF.

This chain links TRBV10-3 with TRBJ1-4, with D perhaps TRBD1 (5 bases). Trimming pared 3 bases from V and 7 bases from J, leaving 18 bases between. CDR1 and CDR2 (germline): ENHRY, SYGVKD. The CDR3 runs to 16 residues. DNA of the CDR3: TGTGCCATCAGTGACGGCGGGGGATTGGAAAGTGAAAAACTGTTTTTT. It yields the protein CAISDGGGLESEKLFF.

The rearrangement links TRBV19 to TRBJ2-5; D may be TRBD2 (5 bases). CDR1 LNHDA and CDR2 SQIVND come from the germline V gene (reference sequence). V shed 5 bases and J shed 5 bases, with 15 bases lying between them. CDR3 size: 14 residues. For the CDR3, the DNA is TGTGCCAGTAGTCTCGGTTCTAGCCGGGAGACCCAGTACTTC. Translated: CASSLGSSRETQYF.

This chain uses TRBV30 with TRBJ2-1; maybe TRBD1 (5 bases). Germline CDR1 reads GTSNPN; CDR2 reads SVGIG (reference sequence). The CDR3 has 13 residues. V lost 0 bases, J lost 8 bases, and 11 bases lay in between. The CDR3 reads CAWSVGAYDEQFF. Here the CDR3 DNA reads TGTGCCTGGAGTGTAGGGGCATACGATGAGCAGTTCTTC.

This rearrangement joins TRBV5-1 to TRBJ2-1; 10 bases agree with TRBD2. Germline V gives CDR1 SGHRS, CDR2 YFSETQ. The CDR3 loop spans 15 amino acids. The ends lost 3 bases at V and 8 bases at J; junction bases unmatched: 8. The CDR3 sequence is CASSSQAGGGDEQFF. In DNA, the CDR3 is TGCGCCAGCAGCTCCCAAGCGGGAGGGGGGGATGAGCAGTTCTTC.

The J gene is TRBJ2-3, the V gene TRBV29-1; TRBD1 matches 8 bases. CDR1 and CDR2 from the germline V gene are SQVTM and ANQGSEA. The CDR3 runs 13 residues. Trimming took 8 bases from V and 4 from J; bases not matched to a gene: 8. CDR3 DNA sequence: TGCAGCACGGACGGACAGGGCCCAGATACGCAGTATTTT. Its protein is CSTDGQGPDTQYF.

The chain couples TRBV27 to TRBJ2-7, with 11 bases matching TRBD2. CDR3 length equals 18 residues. V was clipped by 5 bases and J by 0 bases; unmatched bases: 12. Germline assignment: CDR1 MNHEY and CDR2 SMNVEV (reference sequence). CDR3 amino acids: CASSIRLAGHGGSYEQYF. The CDR3 DNA reads TGTGCCAGCAGTATCCGACTAGCGGGGCACGGGGGCTCCTACGAGCAGTACTTC.

V gene TRBV7-9 combines with J gene TRBJ1-4, with TRBD1 identical over 9 bases. The CDR3 contains 15 residues. With 3 bases clipped from V and 8 bases from J, the junction kept 7 bases outside the gene matches. Germline V lookup: CDR1 SEHNR, CDR2 FQNEAQ (reference sequence). DNA of the CDR3: TGTGCCAGCAGCTTGGGGGACAGGGTCGGGGAAAAACTGTTTTTT. Translating it yields CASSLGDRVGEKLFF. Drawing the rest from reference TRBV7-9 and TRBJ1-4, the complete variable domain is DTGVSQNPRHKITKRGQNVTFRCDPISEHNRLYWYRQTLGQGPEFLTYFQNEAQLEKSRLLSDRFSAERPKGSFSTLEIQRTEQGDSAMYLCASSLGDRVGEKLFFGSGTQLSVL.

The chain employs TRBV7-2 and TRBJ2-7; D is unclear. Germline-derived CDR1 and CDR2 are SGHTA and FQGNSA. Trimming took 5 bases from V and 1 from J, leaving 6 bases between them. The CDR3 runs to 12 residues. The CDR3 spells CASSPTSYEQYF. DNA for the CDR3: TGTGCCAGCAGCCCTACTTCCTACGAGCAGTACTTC. Full variable domain (missing parts from reference TRBV7-2 and TRBJ2-7): GAGVSQSPSNKVTEKGKDVELRCDPISGHTALYWYRQSLGQGLEFLIYFQGNSAPDKSGLPSDRFSAERTGGSVSTLTIQRTQQEDSAVYLCASSPTSYEQYFGPGTRLTVT.

This clone was detected once. The V call is TRBV6-5, the J call TRBJ1-2; a weak D match, TRBD1 (6 bases). The CDR3 contains 15 residues. V was trimmed by 7 bases and J by 7 bases, leaving 22 bases between them. Germline CDR1 MNHEY, CDR2 SVGAGI. The CDR3 protein is CASIPDSSSPAGYTF. CDR3 DNA sequence: TGTGCCAGCATCCCGGACAGCTCGAGCCCCGCTGGCTACACCTTC.

This chain connects TRBV7-3 to TRBJ2-7; D is possibly TRBD1 (6 bases). The CDR3 length is 12 residues. CDR1 is SGHTA and CDR2 is FQGTGA in the germline V gene. The V end was cut by 5 bases, the J end by 6 bases, with 11 bases between. The CDR3 nucleotides read TGTGCCAGCAGCCCAGGGGTTGGCGAGCAGTACTTC. Its protein is CASSPGVGEQYF.

This clone was observed a few times. The V call is TRBV4-2, the J call TRBJ2-1, with 9 nucleotides matching TRBD2. The CDR3 is 16 amino acids. CDR1 is LGHNA, CDR2 YNFKEQ, per germline. The junction had 8 bases not matched to a gene; V was cut back by 0 bases and J by 8 bases. The CDR3 reads CASSQELGSGSDEQFF. CDR3 nucleotide sequence: TGTGCCAGCAGCCAAGAGTTGGGTAGCGGGAGCGATGAGCAGTTCTTC.

The CDR3 reads CASSPRGGGITGELFF. CDR3 coding DNA: TGTGCCAGCAGCCCCCGAGGAGGGGGCATCACCGGGGAGCTGTTTTTT. The chain recombines TRBV14 with TRBJ2-2; the D gene is possibly TRBD1 (7 bases). The V gene lost 4 bases and the J gene lost 4 bases, with 16 bases spanning the gap. Germline-derived CDR1 and CDR2 are SGHDN and FVKESK. The CDR3 is made up of 16 amino acids.

This chain joins TRBV19 and TRBJ2-3; weak D call: TRBD2 (5 bases). Trimming removed 5 bases from V and 2 bases from J, with 8 bases in between. The CDR3 sequence is 13 residues long. CDR1 and CDR2 (germline): LNHDA, SQIVND (reference sequence). The CDR3, as DNA: TGTGCCAGTAGTCCCGGGAACACAGATACGCAGTATTTT. Its protein is CASSPGNTDTQYF.

This clone has more than one count but fewer than ten. Other nucleotide sequences in the sample specify the same CDR3. V is TRBV29-1 and J is TRBJ2-2, with 11 bases aligning to TRBD2. The V segment lost 4 bases and the J segment 4 bases; nucleotides outside the gene matches: 2. Germline V lookup: CDR1 SQVTM, CDR2 ANQGSEA. The CDR3 spans 14 residues. CDR3 amino acids: CSVGLAGGTGELFF. The CDR3 region has the DNA TGCAGCGTTGGCCTAGCGGGGGGCACCGGGGAGCTGTTTTTT.

The V and J genes are TRBV15 and TRBJ2-3, with 10 bases that match TRBD1. The CDR3 covers 18 residues. Germline V gene lookup returns CDR1 LNHNV and CDR2 YYDKDF (reference sequence). Germline trimming cut 1 base from V and 0 bases from J; bases unmatched to any gene: 7. CDR3: CATSRARGGQGSTDTQYF. In DNA, the CDR3 is TGTGCCACCAGCAGAGCTAGGGGGGGACAGGGGAGCACAGATACGCAGTATTTT.

The chain links TRBV11-3 to TRBJ2-7, with 16 bases that match TRBD2. V shed 3 bases and J 4 bases; nucleotides not matched to a gene: 0. Germline loops: CDR1 SGHNT, CDR2 YENEEA. The CDR3 is made up of 15 amino acids. The CDR3 coding sequence is TGTGCCAGCAGCTTGGGACTAGCGGGGGGGTACGAGCAGTACTTC. Translating gives CASSLGLAGGYEQYF.

The chain couples TRBV7-2 to TRBJ1-1; D perhaps matches TRBD1 (5 bases). V lost 8 bases and J lost 5, with 9 bases in between. Germline CDR1 reads SGHTA; CDR2 reads FQGNSA. CDR3 length equals 11 residues. This CDR3 reads CASRGGTEAFF. The CDR3 DNA is TGTGCCAGCCGCGGGGGGACTGAAGCTTTCTTT.

The chain's CDR3 is CASSQSPSGSSYNEQFF. CDR3 nucleotide sequence: TGTGCCAGCAGCCAAAGCCCTAGCGGGAGCTCCTACAATGAGCAGTTCTTC. This rearrangement joins TRBV4-2 to TRBJ2-1, with 10 bases lining up with TRBD2. Trimming at V came to 2 bases and at J to 0 bases, leaving 4 bases not matched to a gene. The CDR3 consists of 17 residues. Germline CDR1 LGHNA, CDR2 YNFKEQ.

The chain joins TRBV11-2 to TRBJ2-7, with 7 positions matching TRBD1. CDR1 is SGHAT, CDR2 FQNNGV, per germline. Trimming cost V 1 base and J 2 bases; bases outside gene matches: 2. CDR3 size: 14 residues. In DNA form, the CDR3 reads TGTGCCAGCAGCTTAGGGACAGGCGCCTACGAGCAGTACTTC. This gives the protein CASSLGTGAYEQYF.

The gene calls are TRBV15 and TRBJ2-1, with 10 bases matching TRBD1. J gave up 9 bases and V 11 bases, and 7 bases lay outside the gene matches. Germline V CDR1 and CDR2: LNHNV, YYDKDF (reference sequence). The CDR3 loop spans 12 amino acids. The chain's CDR3 is CAAGQGVGEQFF. In nucleotides, the CDR3 is TGTGCCGCTGGACAGGGGGTCGGTGAGCAGTTCTTC.

This clone has a single count. The chain links TRBV4-2 to TRBJ2-3, with D possibly matching TRBD2 (7 bases). The CDR3 loop spans 15 amino acids. Germline V CDR1 and CDR2: LGHNA, YNFKEQ. V dropped 4 bases and J dropped 6 bases, with 17 bases sitting between them. The CDR3 DNA reads TGTGCCAGCAGCCCCCACAGCGCGGGGGCGGATACGCAGTATTTT. Encoded protein: CASSPHSAGADTQYF.

The rearrangement joins TRBV7-2 to TRBJ1-2; D unclear. V shed 4 bases and J shed 6 bases, with 9 bases lying between them. Per the germline V gene, CDR1 is SGHTA and CDR2 is FQGNSA. CDR3 length: 12 residues. This CDR3 reads CASSSAGNGYTF. The CDR3 DNA sequence: TGTGCCAGCAGCTCGGCAGGCAATGGCTACACCTTC. Together with reference TRBV7-2 and TRBJ1-2, the CDR3 gives the full variable domain: GAGVSQSPSNKVTEKGKDVELRCDPISGHTALYWYRQSLGQGLEFLIYFQGNSAPDKSGLPSDRFSAERTGGSVSTLTIQRTQQEDSAVYLCASSSAGNGYTFGSGTRLTVV.